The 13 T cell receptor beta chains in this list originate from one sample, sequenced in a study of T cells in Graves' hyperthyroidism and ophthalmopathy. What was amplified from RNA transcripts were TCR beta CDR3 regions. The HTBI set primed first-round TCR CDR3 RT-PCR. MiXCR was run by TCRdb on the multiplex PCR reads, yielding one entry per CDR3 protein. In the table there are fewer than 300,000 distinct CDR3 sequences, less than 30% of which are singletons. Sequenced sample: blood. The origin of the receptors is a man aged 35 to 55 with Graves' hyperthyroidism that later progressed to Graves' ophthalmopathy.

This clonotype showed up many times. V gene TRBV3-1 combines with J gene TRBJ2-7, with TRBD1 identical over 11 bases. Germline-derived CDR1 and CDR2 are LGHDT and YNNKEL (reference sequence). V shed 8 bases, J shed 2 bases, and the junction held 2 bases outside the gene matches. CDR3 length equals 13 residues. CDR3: CASGQGATYEQYF. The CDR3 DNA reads TGTGCCAGCGGACAGGGGGCGACCTACGAGCAGTACTTC.

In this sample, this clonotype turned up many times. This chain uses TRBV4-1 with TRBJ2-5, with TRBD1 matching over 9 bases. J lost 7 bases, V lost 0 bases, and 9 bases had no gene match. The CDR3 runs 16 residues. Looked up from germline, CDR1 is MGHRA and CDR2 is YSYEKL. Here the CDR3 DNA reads TGCGCCAGCAGCCAAGATCCAGGGACAGGGTCGGTGACCCAGTACTTC. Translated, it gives CASSQDPGTGSVTQYF.

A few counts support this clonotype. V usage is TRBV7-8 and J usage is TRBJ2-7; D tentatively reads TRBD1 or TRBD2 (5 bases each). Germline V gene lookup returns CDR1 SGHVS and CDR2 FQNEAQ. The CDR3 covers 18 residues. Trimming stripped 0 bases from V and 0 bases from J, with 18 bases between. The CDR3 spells CASSLARRVGTTSYEQYF. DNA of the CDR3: TGTGCCAGCAGCTTAGCGAGAAGGGTTGGGACGACCTCCTACGAGCAGTACTTC.

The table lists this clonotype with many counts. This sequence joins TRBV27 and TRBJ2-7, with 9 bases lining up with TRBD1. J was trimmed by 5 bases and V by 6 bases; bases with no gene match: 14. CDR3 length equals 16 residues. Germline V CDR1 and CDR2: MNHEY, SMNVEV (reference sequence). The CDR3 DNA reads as TGTGCCAGCAGCCCCTCAGCGGGACAGGGTACCCACGAGCAGTACTTC. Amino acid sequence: CASSPSAGQGTHEQYF.

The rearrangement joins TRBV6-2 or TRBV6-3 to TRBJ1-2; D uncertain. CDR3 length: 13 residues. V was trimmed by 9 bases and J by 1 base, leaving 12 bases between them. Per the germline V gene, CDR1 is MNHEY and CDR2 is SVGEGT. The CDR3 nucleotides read TGTGCCAGTTCAAGCGAATTTAACTATGGCTACACCTTC. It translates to CASSSEFNYGYTF.

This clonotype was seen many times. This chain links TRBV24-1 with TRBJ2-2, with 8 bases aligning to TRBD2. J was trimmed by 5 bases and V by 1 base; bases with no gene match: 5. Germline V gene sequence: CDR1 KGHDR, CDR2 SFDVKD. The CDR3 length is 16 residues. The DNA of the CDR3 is TGTGCCACCAGTGATTTACGGGAGGGACGGACCGGGGAGCTGTTTTTT. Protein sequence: CATSDLREGRTGELFF.

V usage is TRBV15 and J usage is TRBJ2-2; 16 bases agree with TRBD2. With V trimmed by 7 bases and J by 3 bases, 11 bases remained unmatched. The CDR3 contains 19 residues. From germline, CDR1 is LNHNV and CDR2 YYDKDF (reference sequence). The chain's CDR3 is CATTTGLAGGPSYTGELFF. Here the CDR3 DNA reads TGTGCCACCACTACGGGACTAGCGGGAGGGCCCTCGTACACCGGGGAGCTGTTTTTT.

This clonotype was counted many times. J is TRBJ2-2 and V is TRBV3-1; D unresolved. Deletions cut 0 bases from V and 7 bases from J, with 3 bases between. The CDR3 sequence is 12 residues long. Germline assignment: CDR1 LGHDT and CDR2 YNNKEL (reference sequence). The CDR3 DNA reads TGTGCCAGCAGCCAAGAGGACGGGGAGCTGTTTTTT. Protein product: CASSQEDGELFF.

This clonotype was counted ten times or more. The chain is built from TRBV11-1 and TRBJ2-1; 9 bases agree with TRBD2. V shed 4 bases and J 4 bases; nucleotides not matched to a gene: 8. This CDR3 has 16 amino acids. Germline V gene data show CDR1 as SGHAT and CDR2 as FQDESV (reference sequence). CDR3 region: CASSYYVAGVYNEQFF. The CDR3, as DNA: TGTGCCAGCAGCTACTACGTAGCGGGGGTTTACAATGAGCAGTTCTTC.

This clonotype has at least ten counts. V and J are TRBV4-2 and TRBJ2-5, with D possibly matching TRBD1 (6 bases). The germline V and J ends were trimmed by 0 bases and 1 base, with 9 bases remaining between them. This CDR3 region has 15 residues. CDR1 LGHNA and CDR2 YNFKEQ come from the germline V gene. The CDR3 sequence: CASSQDGQSQETQYF. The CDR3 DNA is TGTGCCAGCAGCCAAGATGGACAGAGCCAAGAGACCCAGTACTTC.

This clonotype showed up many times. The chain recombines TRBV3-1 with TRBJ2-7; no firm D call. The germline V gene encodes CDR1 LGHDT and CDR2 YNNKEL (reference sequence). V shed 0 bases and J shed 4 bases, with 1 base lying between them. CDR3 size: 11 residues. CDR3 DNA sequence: TGTGCCAGCAGCCAAGAGTACGAGCAGTACTTC. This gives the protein CASSQEYEQYF.

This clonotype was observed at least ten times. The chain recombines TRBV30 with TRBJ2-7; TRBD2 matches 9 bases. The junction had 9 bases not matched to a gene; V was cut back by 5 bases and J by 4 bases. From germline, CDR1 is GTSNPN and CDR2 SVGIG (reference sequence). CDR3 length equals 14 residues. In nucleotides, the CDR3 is TGTGCCTGGGGGTTAGCGGGAGAATGGTACGAGCAGTACTTC. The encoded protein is CAWGLAGEWYEQYF.

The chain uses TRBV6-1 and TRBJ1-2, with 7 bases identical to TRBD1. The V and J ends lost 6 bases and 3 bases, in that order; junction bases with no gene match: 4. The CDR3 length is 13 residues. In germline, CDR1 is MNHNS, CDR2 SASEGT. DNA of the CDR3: TGTGCCAGCAGCATCGGGACAGACTATGGCTACACCTTC. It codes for CASSIGTDYGYTF.